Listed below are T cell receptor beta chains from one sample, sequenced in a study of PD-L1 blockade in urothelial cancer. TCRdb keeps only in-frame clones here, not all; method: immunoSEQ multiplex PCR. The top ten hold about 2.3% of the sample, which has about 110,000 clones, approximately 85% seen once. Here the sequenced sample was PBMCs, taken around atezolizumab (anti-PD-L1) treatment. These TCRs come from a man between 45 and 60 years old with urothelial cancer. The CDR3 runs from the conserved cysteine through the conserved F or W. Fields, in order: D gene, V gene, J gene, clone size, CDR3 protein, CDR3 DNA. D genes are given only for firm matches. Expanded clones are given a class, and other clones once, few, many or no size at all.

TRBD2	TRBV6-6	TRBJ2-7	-	CASQGKRGPYEQYF	TGTGCCAGCCAGGGCAAGCGGGGCCCCTACGAGCAGTACTTC
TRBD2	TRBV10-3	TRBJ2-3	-	CAIRGEGDTQYF	TGTGCCATCAGGGGGGAGGGTGATACGCAGTATTTT
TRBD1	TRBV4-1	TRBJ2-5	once	CASSHGGQGAKETQYF	TGCGCCAGCAGCCATGGAGGACAGGGGGCTAAAGAGACCCAGTACTTC
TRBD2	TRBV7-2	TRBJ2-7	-	CASRLGTSEAYEQYF	TGTGCCAGCAGGCTGGGGACTAGCGAAGCCTACGAGCAGTACTTC
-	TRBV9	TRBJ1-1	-	CASSATFFTEAFF	TGTGCCAGCAGTGCTACCTTCTTCACTGAAGCTTTCTTT
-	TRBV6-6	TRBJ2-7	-	CASRMTGRSYEQYF	TGTGCCAGCAGGATGACAGGTCGTTCTTACGAGCAGTACTTC
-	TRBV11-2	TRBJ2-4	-	CASSFGIGRSKNIQYF	TGTGCCAGCAGCTTCGGGATTGGGCGGAGCAAAAACATTCAGTACTTC
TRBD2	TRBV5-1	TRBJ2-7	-	CASSLGSGGTYEQYF	TGCGCCAGCAGCTTGGGTAGCGGGGGAACCTACGAGCAGTACTTC
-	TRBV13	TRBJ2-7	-	CASSTNSDGSYEQYF	TGTGCCAGCAGCACTAATAGCGATGGGTCCTACGAGCAGTACTTC
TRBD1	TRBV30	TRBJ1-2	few	CAWKQGANYGYTF	TGTGCCTGGAAGCAGGGGGCGAACTATGGCTACACCTTC
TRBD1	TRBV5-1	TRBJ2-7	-	CASRAIQGADEQYF	TGCGCCAGCAGGGCGATACAGGGGGCAGACGAGCAGTACTTC
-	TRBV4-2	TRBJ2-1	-	CASSQGAGTGNEQFF	TGTGCCAGCAGCCAAGGGGCGGGAACGGGTAATGAGCAGTTCTTC
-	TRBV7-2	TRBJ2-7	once	CASSLGAAHTYEQYF	TGTGCCAGCAGCTTGGGGGCAGCCCATACCTACGAGCAGTACTTC
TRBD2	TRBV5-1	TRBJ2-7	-	CASSSSSGRAEEQYF	TGCGCCAGCAGCTCATCTAGCGGGAGGGCCGAAGAGCAGTACTTC
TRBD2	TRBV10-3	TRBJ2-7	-	CAISEPGLAGGSYEQYF	TGTGCCATCAGTGAGCCGGGACTAGCGGGAGGGTCCTACGAGCAGTACTTC
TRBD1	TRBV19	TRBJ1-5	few	CASSKDGTVSYSNQPQHF	TGTGCCAGTAGTAAAGACGGGACAGTGTCCTATAGCAATCAGCCCCAGCATTTT
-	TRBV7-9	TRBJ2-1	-	CASSELPSVINNEQFF	TGTGCCAGCAGCGAACTGCCTAGCGTAATCAACAATGAGCAGTTCTTC
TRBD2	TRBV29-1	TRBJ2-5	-	CSNRGGVRETQYF	TGCAGCAATCGGGGGGGCGTGAGGGAGACCCAGTACTTC
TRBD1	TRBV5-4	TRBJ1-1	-	CASSPGTGTTEAFF	TGTGCCAGCAGCCCTGGGACAGGGACCACTGAAGCTTTCTTT
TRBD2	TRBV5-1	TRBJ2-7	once	CASSLGEGGTLNEQYF	TGCGCCAGCAGCTTGGGGGAGGGAGGGACCCTGAACGAGCAGTACTTC
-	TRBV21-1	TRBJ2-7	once	CASSKAQREVNEQYF	TGTGCCAGCAGCAAAGCCCAGCGGGAGGTCAACGAGCAGTACTTC
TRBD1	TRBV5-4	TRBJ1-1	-	CASSPSRDRGGTEAFF	TGTGCCAGCAGCCCGTCCCGGGACAGGGGTGGGACTGAAGCTTTCTTT
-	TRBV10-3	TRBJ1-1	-	CAISARENMNTEAFF	TGTGCCATCAGTGCCCGTGAGAATATGAACACTGAAGCTTTCTTT
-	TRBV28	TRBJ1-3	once	CASSLSGGAGTGNTIYF	TGTGCCAGCAGTTTATCGGGCGGGGCGGGAACTGGAAACACCATATATTTT
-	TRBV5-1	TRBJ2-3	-	CASSLTPSVRTDTQYF	TGCGCCAGCAGCTTGACCCCTAGCGTGAGGACAGATACGCAGTATTTT
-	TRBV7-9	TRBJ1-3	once	CASSTDSSGNTIYF	TGTGCCAGCAGCACGGACAGCTCTGGAAACACCATATATTTT
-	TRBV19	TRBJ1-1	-	CASSTGFMNTEAFF	TGTGCCAGTAGTACAGGGTTTATGAACACTGAAGCTTTCTTT
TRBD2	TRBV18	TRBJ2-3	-	CASSPTSGIIDTQYF	TGTGCCAGCTCACCGACTAGCGGGATTATAGATACGCAGTATTTT
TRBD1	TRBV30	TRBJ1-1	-	CAWAGATRGHTEAFF	TGTGCCTGGGCAGGGGCAACGAGGGGGCACACTGAAGCTTTCTTT
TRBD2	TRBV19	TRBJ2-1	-	CASSIQGLAGYNEQFF	TGTGCCAGTAGTATACAGGGACTAGCGGGGTACAATGAGCAGTTCTTC
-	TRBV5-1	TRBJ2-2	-	CASSSTGTLGGGELFF	TGCGCCAGCAGCTCCACCGGGACTCTGGGTGGCGGGGAGCTGTTTTTT
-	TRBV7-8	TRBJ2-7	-	CASSFQFSYEQYF	TGTGCCAGCAGCTTCCAATTTAGCTACGAGCAGTACTTC
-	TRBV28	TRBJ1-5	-	CASSTRVGTGSNQPQHF	TGTGCCAGCAGTACCCGGGTGGGAACAGGGAGCAATCAGCCCCAGCATTTT
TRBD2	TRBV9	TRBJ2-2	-	CASSPGLAGGIPGELFF	TGTGCCAGCAGCCCCGGACTAGCGGGAGGAATCCCCGGGGAGCTGTTTTTT
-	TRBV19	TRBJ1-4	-	CASSPTTGGEKLFF	TGTGCCAGTAGCCCCACCACAGGAGGGGAAAAACTGTTTTTT
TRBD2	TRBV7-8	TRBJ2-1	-	CASSLGALAGGRVGEQFF	TGTGCCAGCAGCTTAGGGGCTTTGGCTGGCGGGAGGGTAGGTGAGCAGTTCTTC
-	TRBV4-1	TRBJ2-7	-	CASSQATSNYEQYF	TGCGCCAGCAGCCAGGCGACTAGTAACTACGAGCAGTACTTC
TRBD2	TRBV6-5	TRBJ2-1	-	CASSYSWSGSNEQFF	TGTGCCAGCAGTTACTCGTGGAGCGGGAGTAATGAGCAGTTCTTC
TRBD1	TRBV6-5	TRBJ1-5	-	CASSYSGTGAQPQHF	TGTGCCAGCAGTTACTCAGGGACAGGGGCTCAGCCCCAGCATTTT
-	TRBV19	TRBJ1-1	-	CASISTSRGSDTEAFF	TGTGCCAGTATCTCTACTAGCCGGGGGTCGGACACTGAAGCTTTCTTT
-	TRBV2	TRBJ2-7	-	CASSEGTASYEQYF	TGTGCCAGCAGTGAAGGGACAGCTTCCTACGAGCAGTACTTC
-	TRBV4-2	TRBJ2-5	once	CASSRGQNQETQYF	TGTGCCAGCAGCCGAGGACAGAACCAAGAGACCCAGTACTTC
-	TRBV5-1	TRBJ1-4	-	CASSLAAGSPNEKLFF	TGCGCCAGCAGCTTGGCGGCGGGGTCGCCTAATGAAAAACTGTTTTTT
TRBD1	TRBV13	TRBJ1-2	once	CASSWGTGGESRFVDTF	TGTGCCAGCAGTTGGGGGACAGGGGGCGAATCTCGCTTTGTCGACACCTTC
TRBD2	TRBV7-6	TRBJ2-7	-	CASSLGTSGTGAEQYF	TGTGCCAGCAGCCTCGGGACTAGCGGGACCGGGGCCGAGCAGTACTTC
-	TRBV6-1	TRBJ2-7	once	CASSETTDTDEQYF	TGTGCCAGCAGTGAAACGACAGACACGGACGAGCAGTACTTC
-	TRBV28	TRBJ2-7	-	CASSTAIYEQYF	TGTGCCAGCAGTACCGCGATTTACGAGCAGTACTTC
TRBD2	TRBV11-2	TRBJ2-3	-	CASSDSRDYGDTQYF	TGTGCCAGCAGCGATTCCCGGGACTACGGGGATACGCAGTATTTT
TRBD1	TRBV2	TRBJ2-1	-	CASSPRTGDNEQFF	TGTGCCAGCAGCCCTCGGACAGGGGACAATGAGCAGTTCTTC
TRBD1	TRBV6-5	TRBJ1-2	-	CASSYPTGQGLSGYTF	TGTGCCAGCAGCTACCCGACGGGACAGGGTTTATCTGGCTACACCTTC
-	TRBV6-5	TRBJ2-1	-	CASRYYNEQFF	TGTGCCAGCAGGTACTACAATGAGCAGTTCTTC
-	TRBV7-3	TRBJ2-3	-	CASSPGDYRTDTQYF	TGTGCCAGCAGCCCTGGGGATTACAGGACAGATACGCAGTATTTT
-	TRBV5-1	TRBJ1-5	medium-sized	CASSSMPDQPQHF	TGCGCCAGCAGCTCCATGCCGGATCAGCCCCAGCATTTT
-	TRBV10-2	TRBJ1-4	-	CASSELAILNEKLFF	TGCGCCAGCAGTGAGTTAGCTATCCTTAATGAAAAACTGTTTTTT